This T cell receptor beta chain is drawn from a study of T cell repertoires in cytomegalovirus infection. Across the study: Public TCR beta signatures indicated both CMV infection and matching HLA type. The study, taken as a whole, reports: HLA-C-restricted, CMV-specific TCR beta clonotypes were dominant ex vivo. Summed frequency of public TCR beta families distinguished CMV carriers with the relevant HLA.

As for this clonotype: Its antigen is still unknown.

TCRdb redid the calling of the reads with MiXCR, one entry per CDR3 protein. Of about 530,000 distinct CDR3 sequences listed, about 30% are singletons. Sequencing was carried out using PBMCs. This TCR derives from a human donor in good health (CMV status not recorded). Some clones in this sample may be carry-over from other donors' samples.

CDR3 loop: CASMRLVGADTQYF. The DNA of the CDR3 is TGTGCCAGCATGCGGTTAGTCGGCGCAGATACGCAGTATTTT. The V and J genes are TRBV2 and TRBJ2-3; no clear D gene. The V end lost 7 bases, the J end lost 4 bases, and 15 bases lay between the germline ends. The CDR3 contains 14 residues. Germline V lookup: CDR1 SNHLY, CDR2 FYNNEI.